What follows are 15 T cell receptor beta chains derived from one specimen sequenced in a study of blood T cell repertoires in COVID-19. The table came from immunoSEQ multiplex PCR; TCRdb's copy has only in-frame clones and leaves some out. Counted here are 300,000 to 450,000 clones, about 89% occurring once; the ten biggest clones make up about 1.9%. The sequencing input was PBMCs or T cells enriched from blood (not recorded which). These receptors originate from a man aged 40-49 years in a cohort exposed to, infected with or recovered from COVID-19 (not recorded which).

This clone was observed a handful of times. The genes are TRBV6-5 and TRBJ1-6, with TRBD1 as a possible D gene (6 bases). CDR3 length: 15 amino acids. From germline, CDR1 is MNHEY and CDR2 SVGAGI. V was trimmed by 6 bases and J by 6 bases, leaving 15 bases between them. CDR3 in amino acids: CASRSGELSNSPLHF. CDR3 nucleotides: TGTGCCAGCAGGTCAGGGGAACTAAGTAATTCACCCCTCCACTTT.

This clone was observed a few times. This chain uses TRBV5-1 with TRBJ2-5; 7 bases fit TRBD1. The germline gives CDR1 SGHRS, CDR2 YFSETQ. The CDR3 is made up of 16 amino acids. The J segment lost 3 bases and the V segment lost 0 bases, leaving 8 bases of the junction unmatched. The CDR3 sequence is CASSLATGASKETQYF. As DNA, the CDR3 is TGCGCCAGCAGCTTGGCCACAGGGGCTTCGAAAGAGACCCAGTACTTC.

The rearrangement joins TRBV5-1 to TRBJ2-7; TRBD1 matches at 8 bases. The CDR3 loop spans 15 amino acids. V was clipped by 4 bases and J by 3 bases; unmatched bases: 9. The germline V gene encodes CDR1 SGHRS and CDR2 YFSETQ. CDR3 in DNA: TGCGCCAGCAGCGTAACGGGACAGGCGAACTACGAGCAGTACTTC. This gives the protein CASSVTGQANYEQYF.

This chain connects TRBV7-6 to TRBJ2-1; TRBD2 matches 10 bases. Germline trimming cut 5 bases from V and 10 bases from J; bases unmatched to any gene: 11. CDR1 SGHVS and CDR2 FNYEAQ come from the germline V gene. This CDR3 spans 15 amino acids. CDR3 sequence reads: CASSPSSGSGVEQFF. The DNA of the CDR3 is TGTGCCAGCAGCCCATCTAGCGGGAGTGGTGTCGAGCAGTTCTTC.

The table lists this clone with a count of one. CDR3 bases: TGTGCCATCACTGACAGAAACTATGGCTACACCTTC. It codes for CAITDRNYGYTF. This chain joins TRBV10-3 and TRBJ1-2, with TRBD1 as a possible D gene (5 bases). CDR1 and CDR2 from the germline V gene are ENHRY and SYGVKD. Trimming took 7 bases from V and 2 from J, leaving 8 bases between them. The CDR3 consists of 12 residues.

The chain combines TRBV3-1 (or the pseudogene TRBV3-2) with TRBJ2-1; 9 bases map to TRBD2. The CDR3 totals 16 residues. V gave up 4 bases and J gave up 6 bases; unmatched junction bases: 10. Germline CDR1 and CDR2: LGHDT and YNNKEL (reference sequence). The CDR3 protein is CASSLQGVSGSNEQFF. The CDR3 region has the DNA TGTGCCAGCAGCCTGCAAGGGGTTAGCGGGAGCAATGAGCAGTTCTTC.

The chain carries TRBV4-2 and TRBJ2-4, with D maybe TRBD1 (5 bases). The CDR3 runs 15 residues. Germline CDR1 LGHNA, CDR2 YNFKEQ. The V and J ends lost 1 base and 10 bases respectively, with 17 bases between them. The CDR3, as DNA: TGTGCCAGCAGCCAAGGGGGCGGTCGGCAGGATATTCAGTACTTC. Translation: CASSQGGGRQDIQYF.

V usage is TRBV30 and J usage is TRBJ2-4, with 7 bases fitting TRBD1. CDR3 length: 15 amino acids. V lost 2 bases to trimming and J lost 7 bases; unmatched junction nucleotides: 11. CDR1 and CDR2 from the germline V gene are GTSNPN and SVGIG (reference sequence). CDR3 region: CAWSQKQGLWNIQYF. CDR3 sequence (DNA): TGTGCCTGGAGTCAGAAACAGGGGCTTTGGAACATTCAGTACTTC. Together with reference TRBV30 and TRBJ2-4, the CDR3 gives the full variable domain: SQTIHQWPATLVQPVGSPLSLECTVEGTSNPNLYWYRQAAGRGLQLLFYSVGIGQISSEVPQNLSASRPQDRQFILSSKKLLLSDSGFYLCAWSQKQGLWNIQYFGAGTRLSVL.

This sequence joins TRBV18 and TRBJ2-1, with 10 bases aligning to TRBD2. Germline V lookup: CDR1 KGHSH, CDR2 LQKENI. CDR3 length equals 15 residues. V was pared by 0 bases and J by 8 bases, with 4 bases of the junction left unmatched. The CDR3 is CASSPPSSGSYEQFF. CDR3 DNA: TGTGCCAGCTCACCACCGTCTAGCGGGAGCTATGAGCAGTTCTTC.

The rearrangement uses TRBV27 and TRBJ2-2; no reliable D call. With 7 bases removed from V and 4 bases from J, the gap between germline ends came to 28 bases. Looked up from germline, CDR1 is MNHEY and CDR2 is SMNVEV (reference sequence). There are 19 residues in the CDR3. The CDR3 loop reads CASTSRLMTQQMGTGELFF. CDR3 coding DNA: TGTGCCAGCACTTCGCGACTTATGACTCAACAAATGGGCACCGGGGAGCTGTTTTTT.

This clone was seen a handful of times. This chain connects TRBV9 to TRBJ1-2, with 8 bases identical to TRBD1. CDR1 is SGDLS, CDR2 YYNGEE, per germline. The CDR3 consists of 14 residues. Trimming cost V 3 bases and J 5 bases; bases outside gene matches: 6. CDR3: CASSAGQGLYGYTF. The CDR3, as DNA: TGTGCCAGCAGCGCAGGACAGGGACTATATGGCTACACCTTC.

The CDR3 sequence: CASRQREGSSRAAQYF. The DNA of the CDR3 is TGCGCCAGCAGACAGCGGGAGGGCTCAAGCCGAGCGGCCCAGTACTTC. The chain uses TRBV5-1 and TRBJ2-5; 10 positions agree with TRBD2. J lost 9 bases, V lost 5 bases, and 16 bases had no gene match. Germline CDR1 and CDR2: SGHRS and YFSETQ. This CDR3 contains 16 residues.

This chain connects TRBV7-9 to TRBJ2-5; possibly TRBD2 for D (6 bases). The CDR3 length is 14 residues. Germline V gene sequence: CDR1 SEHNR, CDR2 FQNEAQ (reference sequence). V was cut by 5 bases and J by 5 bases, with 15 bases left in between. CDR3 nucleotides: TGTGCCAGCAGCCGGAGCGGACGGGGGGAGACCCAGTACTTC. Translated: CASSRSGRGETQYF.

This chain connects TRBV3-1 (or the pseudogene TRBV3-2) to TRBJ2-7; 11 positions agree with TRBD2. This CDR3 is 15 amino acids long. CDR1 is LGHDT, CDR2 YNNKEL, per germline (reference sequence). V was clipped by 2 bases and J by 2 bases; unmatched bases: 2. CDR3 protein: CASSQTSGGTYEQYF. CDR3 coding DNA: TGTGCCAGCAGCCAAACTAGCGGGGGAACCTACGAGCAGTACTTC.

CDR3 coding DNA: TGTGCCACCCTGGGACAGGGCTACGAGCAGTACTTC. Protein: CATLGQGYEQYF. V gene TRBV6-5 combines with J gene TRBJ2-7, with 9 positions matching TRBD1. The germline CDR1 and CDR2 sequences are MNHEY and SVGAGI. This CDR3 has 12 amino acids. V trimming: 10 bases; J trimming: 3 bases; junction bases outside the gene matches: 4.